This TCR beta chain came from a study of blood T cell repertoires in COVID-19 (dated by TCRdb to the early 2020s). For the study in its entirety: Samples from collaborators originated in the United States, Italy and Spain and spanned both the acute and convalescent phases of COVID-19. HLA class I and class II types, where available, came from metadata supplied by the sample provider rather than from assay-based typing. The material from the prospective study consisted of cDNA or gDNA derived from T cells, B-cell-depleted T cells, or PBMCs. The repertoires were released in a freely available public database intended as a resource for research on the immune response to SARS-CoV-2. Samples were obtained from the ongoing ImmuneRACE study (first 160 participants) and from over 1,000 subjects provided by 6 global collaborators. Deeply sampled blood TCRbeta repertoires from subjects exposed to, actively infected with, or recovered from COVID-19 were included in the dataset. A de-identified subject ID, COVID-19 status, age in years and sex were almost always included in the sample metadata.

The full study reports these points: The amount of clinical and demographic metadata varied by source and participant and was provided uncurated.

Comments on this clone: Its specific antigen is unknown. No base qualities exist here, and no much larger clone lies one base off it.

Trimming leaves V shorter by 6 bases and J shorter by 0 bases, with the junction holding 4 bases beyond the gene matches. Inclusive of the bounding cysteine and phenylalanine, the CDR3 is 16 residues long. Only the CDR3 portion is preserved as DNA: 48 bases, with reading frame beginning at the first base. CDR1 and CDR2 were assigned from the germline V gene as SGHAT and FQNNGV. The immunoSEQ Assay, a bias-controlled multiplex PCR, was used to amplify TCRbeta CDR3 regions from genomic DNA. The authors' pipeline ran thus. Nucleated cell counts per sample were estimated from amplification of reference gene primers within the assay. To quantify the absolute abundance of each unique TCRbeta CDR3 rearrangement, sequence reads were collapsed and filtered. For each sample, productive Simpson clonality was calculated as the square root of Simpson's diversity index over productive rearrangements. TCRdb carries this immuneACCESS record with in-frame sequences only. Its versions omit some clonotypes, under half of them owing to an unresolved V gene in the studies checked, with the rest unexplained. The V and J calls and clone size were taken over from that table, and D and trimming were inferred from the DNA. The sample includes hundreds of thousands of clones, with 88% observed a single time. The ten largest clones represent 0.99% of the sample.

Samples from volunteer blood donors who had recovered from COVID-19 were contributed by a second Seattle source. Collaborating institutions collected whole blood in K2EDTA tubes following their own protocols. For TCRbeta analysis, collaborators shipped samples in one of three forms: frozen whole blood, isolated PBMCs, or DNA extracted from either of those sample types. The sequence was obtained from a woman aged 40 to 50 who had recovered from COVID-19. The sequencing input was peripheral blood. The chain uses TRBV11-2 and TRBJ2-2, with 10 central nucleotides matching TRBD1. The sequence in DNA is TGTGCCAGCAGGGGGGGGACAGGGGCGAACACCGGGGAGCTGTTTTTT. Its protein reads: CASRGGTGANTGELFF.